One and the same sample provided the 18 T cell receptor beta chains below, sequenced in a study of early T cells in non-severe SARS-CoV-2 infection. TCRdb fed the 5' RACE reads into MiXCR, producing one record per CDR3 protein. Of tens of thousands of distinct CDR3 sequences listed, about 15% are singletons. Source material: whole blood. These receptors originate from an adult who was a healthcare worker with PCR-confirmed SARS-CoV-2 infection or an uninfected control (not recorded which).

The genes are TRBV7-2 and TRBJ2-1; D is undetermined. Between the trimmed V and J ends, which lost 5 bases and 10 bases, there was a span of 24 bases. CDR3 size: 16 residues. Germline V gene data show CDR1 as SGHTA and CDR2 as FQGNSA. The CDR3 DNA is TGTGCCAGCAGCCCCCCAGGTCTGGCTAGAATAGACGAGCAGTTCTTC. Protein product: CASSPPGLARIDEQFF. Full variable domain (remainder filled in from reference TRBV7-2 and TRBJ2-1): GAGVSQSPSNKVTEKGKDVELRCDPISGHTALYWYRQSLGQGLEFLIYFQGNSAPDKSGLPSDRFSAERTGGSVSTLTIQRTQQEDSAVYLCASSPPGLARIDEQFFGPGTRLTVL.

Only a few counts were recorded for this clonotype. The chain joins TRBV19 to TRBJ2-5; D remains ambiguous. This CDR3 has 12 residues. V was cut by 5 bases and J by 5 bases, with 9 bases left in between. Germline CDR1 is LNHDA and CDR2 is SQIVND (reference sequence). The CDR3 sequence is CASSVGPETQYF. Written as DNA, the CDR3 is TGTGCCAGTAGTGTAGGGCCGGAGACCCAGTACTTC.

This clonotype has a count of ten or more. This chain joins TRBV7-8 and TRBJ1-1; the D gene is possibly TRBD1 (5 bases). Trimming pared 4 bases from V and 1 base from J, leaving 10 bases between. CDR3 length: 14 amino acids. CDR1 is SGHVS and CDR2 is FQNEAQ in the germline V gene. CDR3 region: CASSYQGRNTEAFF. The CDR3 DNA sequence: TGTGCCAGCAGCTATCAGGGCCGGAACACTGAAGCTTTCTTT.

The V and J genes are TRBV7-2 and TRBJ2-7; D is unresolved. Germline loops: CDR1 SGHTA, CDR2 FQGNSA. V lost 1 base, J lost 2 bases, and 6 bases lay in between. CDR3 size: 13 residues. Written as DNA, the CDR3 is TGTGCCAGCAGCTTAGGACGGACCTACGAGCAGTACTTC. Its translation: CASSLGRTYEQYF.

This clonotype showed up just a few times. This sequence joins TRBV5-1 and TRBJ2-5; D unclear. This CDR3 has 14 residues. Trimming removed 4 bases at V and 1 base at J, with 11 bases between. CDR1 and CDR2 from the germline V gene are SGHRS and YFSETQ. In DNA form, the CDR3 reads TGCGCCAGCAGCCCCTCGGGCCCCCAAGAGACCCAGTACTTC. This encodes CASSPSGPQETQYF.

This clonotype showed up just a few times. This chain joins TRBV7-3 and TRBJ2-7, with 8 bases aligning to TRBD1. The CDR3 is 15 residues long. Germline CDR1 is SGHTA and CDR2 is FQGTGA. V lost 5 bases, J lost 3 bases, and 9 bases stayed unmatched. The CDR3 protein is CASSPRQGRIYEQYF. CDR3 DNA: TGTGCCAGCAGCCCCCGACAGGGGAGGATCTACGAGCAGTACTTC.

This clonotype was found a few times. The V gene is TRBV3-1, the J gene TRBJ2-6, with a weak D call TRBD1 (5 bases). This CDR3 contains 16 residues. CDR1 is LGHDT, CDR2 YNNKEL, per germline (reference sequence). The V end was cut by 2 bases, the J end by 3 bases, with 11 bases between. CDR3 nucleotides: TGTGCCAGCAGCCAACAGGGTACTTATGGGGCCAACGTCCTGACTTTC. Amino acids: CASSQQGTYGANVLTF.

J is TRBJ1-1 and V is TRBV18; weak D call: TRBD1 (5 bases). Germline CDR1 and CDR2: KGHSH and LQKENI. CDR3 length: 11 amino acids. Between the trimmed V and J ends, which lost 6 bases and 5 bases, there was a span of 7 bases. CDR3 in DNA: TGTGCCAGCTCCGGGGGTACTGAAGCTTTCTTT. Its translation: CASSGGTEAFF.

V usage is TRBV3-1 and J usage is TRBJ1-1, with D unclear. The germline gives CDR1 LGHDT, CDR2 YNNKEL (reference sequence). With 0 bases removed from V and 0 bases from J, the gap between germline ends came to 8 bases. The CDR3 totals 15 residues. This CDR3 reads CASSQDNLMNTEAFF. CDR3 coding DNA: TGTGCCAGCAGCCAAGATAACCTCATGAACACTGAAGCTTTCTTT.

This clonotype was picked up a small number of times. The CDR3 nucleotides are TGCGCCAGCACTACGATTGGGGTAGCGGGGGATCCCTACAATGAGCAGTTCTTC. It translates to CASTTIGVAGDPYNEQFF. This rearrangement joins TRBV10-2 to TRBJ2-1; TRBD2 matches 9 bases. The length of the CDR3 is 18 residues. Per the germline V gene, CDR1 is WSHSY and CDR2 is SAAADI. The J segment lost 2 bases and the V segment lost 7 bases, leaving 15 bases of the junction unmatched.

This clonotype showed up many times. The chain joins TRBV6-5 to TRBJ2-3, with TRBD2 matching 9 bases. After removal of 4 bases from V and 1 base from J, the junction contained 6 bases not matched to a gene. Germline V gives CDR1 MNHEY, CDR2 SVGAGI. This CDR3 has 16 residues. CDR3 nucleotide sequence: TGTGCCAGCAGTTTTATAGCGGGAGTCGGCACAGATACGCAGTATTTT. The encoded protein is CASSFIAGVGTDTQYF.

The rearrangement joins TRBV6-6 to TRBJ2-3; 8 bases fit TRBD2. V trimming: 5 bases; J trimming: 5 bases; junction bases outside the gene matches: 9. The V gene's germline CDR1 is MNHNY and CDR2 SVGAGI (reference sequence). This CDR3 is built from 15 residues. The CDR3 sequence: CASSPSSGGRDTQYF. CDR3 coding DNA: TGTGCCAGCAGTCCGTCTTCGGGAGGGCGAGATACGCAGTATTTT.

V gene TRBV6-1 combines with J gene TRBJ2-3; D call uncertain. The CDR3 is 13 residues long. Germline values: CDR1 MNHNS, CDR2 SASEGT. V gave up 2 bases and J gave up 4 bases, with 7 bases separating them. The CDR3 sequence is CASSERESDTQYF. CDR3 nucleotide sequence: TGTGCCAGCAGTGAACGCGAGTCAGATACGCAGTATTTT.

In this sample, this clonotype turned up a few times. The V gene is TRBV7-3, the J gene TRBJ2-1, with D hard to call. The V and J ends lost 5 bases and 9 bases respectively, with 11 bases between them. The germline V gene encodes CDR1 SGHTA and CDR2 FQGTGA. The CDR3 contains 12 residues. CDR3 sequence reads: CASSPPKGEQFF. The CDR3 DNA reads TGTGCCAGCAGCCCACCTAAGGGTGAGCAGTTCTTC.

Ten or more counts support this clonotype. The chain carries TRBV10-1 and TRBJ1-3; TRBD1 might be the D (6 bases). The length of the CDR3 is 14 residues. V lost 6 bases to trimming and J lost 2 bases, with 11 bases between them. Germline V lookup: CDR1 WNHNN, CDR2 SYGVQD (reference sequence). CDR3 coding DNA: TGCGCCAGCAGCGGGACATTAGCTGGAAACACCATATATTTT. It is translated as CASSGTLAGNTIYF.

This clonotype was counted ten times or more. V usage is TRBV28 and J usage is TRBJ2-7; TRBD2 matches at 9 bases. Germline V gene data show CDR1 as MDHEN and CDR2 as SYDVKM. Trimming cost V 6 bases and J 6 bases; bases outside gene matches: 12. This CDR3 is 15 amino acids long. CDR3 protein: CASSRGGSGSGEQYF. Here the CDR3 DNA reads TGTGCCAGCAGCCGGGGGGGTAGCGGGAGCGGCGAGCAGTACTTC.

The CDR3 bases are TGTGCCAGCAGCTTAAGCGGGGTACTAGCCAAAAACATTCAGTACTTC. It is translated as CASSLSGVLAKNIQYF. V usage is TRBV11-2 and J usage is TRBJ2-4, with 7 bases aligning to TRBD2. CDR1 and CDR2 (germline): SGHAT, FQNNGV. The CDR3 length is 16 residues. Trimming at V came to 2 bases and at J to 0 bases, leaving 4 bases not matched to a gene.

The genes are TRBV27 and TRBJ2-4; 8 bases line up with TRBD1. The CDR3 has 14 amino acids. Trimming took 4 bases from V and 9 from J; bases not matched to a gene: 8. Germline V CDR1 and CDR2: MNHEY, SMNVEV (reference sequence). The CDR3 here is CASSSYRGSAIQYF. The CDR3 DNA reads as TGTGCCAGCAGTTCGTACAGGGGGTCCGCCATTCAGTACTTC.